Each of the 27 T cell receptor beta chains below was sequenced from the same sample in a study of blood T cell repertoires in COVID-19 (dated by TCRdb to between 2020 and 2021). Libraries were built with the immunoSEQ multiplex PCR assay. As stored in TCRdb, this immuneACCESS dataset retains in-frame rearrangements with V and J assigned. A fraction of the clones does not appear; measured against another copy, unresolved V genes explain less than half of the discrepancy, and the remainder lacks a known reason. The sample table contains over 85,000 clones; only one count was recorded for nearly 80% of them. Roughly 17% of the sample is taken by the ten largest. Sequenced input: peripheral blood. Every receptor here comes from a woman older than 75 with active or convalescent COVID-19.

The chain is built from TRBV4-1 and TRBJ2-4; 16 nucleotides line up with TRBD2. Germline lookup yields CDR1 MGHRA and CDR2 YSYEKL. The CDR3 contains 18 residues. With 3 bases clipped from V and 4 bases from J, the junction kept 6 bases outside the gene matches. This chain's CDR3 is CASSQGLAGGRFKNIQYF. The CDR3 nucleotides read TGCGCCAGCAGCCAGGGACTAGCGGGAGGGCGGTTTAAAAACATTCAGTACTTC.

The genes are TRBV29-1 and TRBJ2-1, with 10 nucleotides matching TRBD1. CDR3 length: 14 amino acids. Unmatched junction bases numbered 5, after V lost 6 bases and J lost 3 bases. Germline V CDR1 and CDR2: SQVTM, ANQGSEA. CDR3: CSVVRDRGYNEQFF. Here the CDR3 DNA reads TGCAGCGTAGTCCGGGACAGGGGCTACAATGAGCAGTTCTTC.

The chain carries TRBV2 and TRBJ1-2; D remains ambiguous. Germline loops: CDR1 SNHLY, CDR2 FYNNEI. CDR3 size: 14 residues. The germline V and J ends were trimmed by 8 bases and 3 bases, with 16 bases remaining between them. CDR3 region: CASGLLRLDYGYTF. In DNA, the CDR3 is TGTGCCAGCGGTCTTCTTCGGCTAGACTATGGCTACACCTTC.

In DNA form, the CDR3 reads TGTGCCAGCAGGGAGAGGGAGAGGACGTACTTC. It encodes CASRERERTYF. The chain carries TRBV28 and TRBJ2-7, with TRBD2 as a possible D gene (5 bases). The CDR3 length is 11 residues. The V gene lost 6 bases and the J gene lost 12 bases, with 15 bases spanning the gap. From germline, CDR1 is MDHEN and CDR2 SYDVKM.

This clone was picked up a small number of times. This chain links TRBV7-9 with TRBJ1-1; 8 bases map to TRBD1. J lost 5 bases, V lost 2 bases, and 10 bases had no gene match. This CDR3 has 16 amino acids. The germline V gene has CDR1 SEHNR and CDR2 FQNEAQ (reference sequence). The CDR3 sequence: CASSLNLRQGWTEAFF. The CDR3 DNA reads TGTGCCAGCAGCTTAAATCTGAGACAGGGGTGGACTGAAGCTTTCTTT. Using reference TRBV7-9 and TRBJ1-1 for the parts outside the CDR3, the full variable domain is DTGVSQNPRHKITKRGQNVTFRCDPISEHNRLYWYRQTLGQGPEFLTYFQNEAQLEKSRLLSDRFSAERPKGSFSTLEIQRTEQGDSAMYLCASSLNLRQGWTEAFFGQGTRLTVV.

The chain links TRBV9 to TRBJ2-3; 12 nucleotides align to TRBD2. CDR1 and CDR2 (germline): SGDLS, YYNGEE. V lost 2 bases and J lost 1; bases outside the gene matches: 2. The CDR3 contains 16 residues. CDR3 sequence (DNA): TGTGCCAGCAGCGTCCGACTAGCGGGAGGCACAGATACGCAGTATTTT. This gives the protein CASSVRLAGGTDTQYF. Combining the CDR3 with reference TRBV9 and TRBJ2-3 gives the whole variable domain DSGVTQTPKHLITATGQRVTLRCSPRSGDLSVYWYQQSLDQGLQFLIQYYNGEERAKGNILERFSAQQFPDLHSELNLSSLELGDSALYFCASSVRLAGGTDTQYFGPGTRLTVL.

The V gene is TRBV28, the J gene TRBJ1-2; TRBD1 matches 7 bases. The germline gives CDR1 MDHEN, CDR2 SYDVKM. CDR3 length: 13 amino acids. V was clipped by 3 bases and J by 7 bases; unmatched bases: 5. The CDR3 loop reads CASSFVKGAGYTF. CDR3 DNA sequence: TGTGCCAGCAGTTTCGTAAAGGGGGCTGGCTACACCTTC.

The chain joins TRBV29-1 to TRBJ1-1; D ambiguous. Germline CDR1 is SQVTM and CDR2 is ANQGSEA. This CDR3 has 10 residues. The V end lost 4 bases, the J end lost 3 bases, and 3 bases lay between the germline ends. The CDR3 region is CSVVDTEAFF. The CDR3 bases are TGCAGCGTTGTCGACACTGAAGCTTTCTTT.

CDR3 sequence (DNA): TGCAGCGTTGATGGGGAATCGCGGGATGAGCAGTTCTTC. Translated: CSVDGESRDEQFF. The J gene is TRBJ2-1, the V gene TRBV29-1; D perhaps matches TRBD2 (5 bases). Deletions cut 3 bases from V and 8 bases from J, with 14 bases between. Germline V gene lookup returns CDR1 SQVTM and CDR2 ANQGSEA. This CDR3 has 13 residues.

The chain links TRBV18 to TRBJ2-3, with TRBD2 matching over 7 bases. Germline CDR1 KGHSH, CDR2 LQKENI. The CDR3 contains 16 residues. The ends lost 0 bases at V and 8 bases at J; junction bases unmatched: 11. CDR3 sequence (DNA): TGTGCCAGCTCACCACCGGGAGGGGCGAATCGGGCTACGCAGTATTTT. Encoded protein: CASSPPGGANRATQYF.

This chain uses TRBV5-4 with TRBJ2-2; 8 bases agree with TRBD1. V lost 3 bases to trimming and J lost 6 bases; unmatched junction nucleotides: 1. The CDR3 contains 13 residues. CDR1 SGHNT and CDR2 YYREEE come from the germline V gene (reference sequence). CDR3 sequence: CASSSRGPGELFF. The CDR3 DNA reads as TGTGCCAGCAGCTCCAGGGGGCCCGGGGAGCTGTTTTTT.

This chain connects TRBV7-6 to TRBJ2-7; D may be TRBD2 (5 bases). The CDR3 loop spans 15 amino acids. Germline V lookup: CDR1 SGHVS, CDR2 FNYEAQ. Deletions cut 8 bases from V and 2 bases from J, with 19 bases between. CDR3 sequence (DNA): TGTGCCAGCGGCCCCTTCGGACGGGGTACCTACGAGCAGTACTTC. It specifies CASGPFGRGTYEQYF.

The chain carries TRBV7-2 and TRBJ2-1; 10 bases line up with TRBD2. The CDR3 is made up of 16 amino acids. V lost 3 bases to trimming and J lost 3 bases; unmatched junction nucleotides: 5. CDR1 is SGHTA and CDR2 is FQGNSA in the germline V gene. The CDR3 region is CASSFRAGGYYNEQFF. CDR3 sequence (DNA): TGTGCCAGCAGCTTCCGAGCGGGAGGGTACTACAATGAGCAGTTCTTC.

About this clone: Other DNA sequences in the sample encode the same CDR3. V and J are TRBV5-1 and TRBJ1-2; 8 bases are a match to TRBD1. The CDR3 runs 14 residues. Germline assignment: CDR1 SGHRS and CDR2 YFSETQ. With V trimmed by 1 base and J by 6 bases, 5 bases remained unmatched. CDR3 sequence (DNA): TGCGCCAGCAGCTTGCGTCAGGGGGCTGATGGCTACACCTTC. The encoded protein is CASSLRQGADGYTF.

This chain connects TRBV2 to TRBJ1-2; TRBD1 matches at 9 bases. The length of the CDR3 is 14 residues. V shed 8 bases and J 8 bases; nucleotides not matched to a gene: 12. Per germline, CDR1 SNHLY and CDR2 FYNNEI. The CDR3: CASGDIQGAQGYTF. The CDR3 DNA reads as TGTGCCAGCGGCGATATACAGGGGGCTCAGGGCTACACCTTC. Using reference TRBV2 and TRBJ1-2 for the parts outside the CDR3, the full variable domain is EPEVTQTPSHQVTQMGQEVILRCVPISNHLYFYWYRQILGQKVEFLVSFYNNEISEKSEIFDDQFSVERPDGSNFTLKIRSTKLEDSAMYFCASGDIQGAQGYTFGSGTRLTVV.

In this sample, this clone turned up once. Other DNA sequences within the sample encode an identical CDR3. The rearrangement links TRBV15 to TRBJ2-4; TRBD1 matches at 8 bases. The J segment lost 1 base and the V segment lost 5 bases, leaving 4 bases of the junction unmatched. The CDR3 is 15 residues long. Per germline, CDR1 LNHNV and CDR2 YYDKDF (reference sequence). In DNA, the CDR3 is TGTGCCACCAGCCCGCGACAGGGGGCCAAAAACATTCAGTACTTC. The encoded protein is CATSPRQGAKNIQYF.

This rearrangement joins TRBV18 to TRBJ2-5; D is unclear. The V gene lost 6 bases and the J gene lost 5 bases, with 13 bases spanning the gap. Looked up from germline, CDR1 is KGHSH and CDR2 is LQKENI. The length of the CDR3 is 13 residues. The CDR3 here is CASSLSGAETQYF. In DNA form, the CDR3 reads TGTGCCAGCTCTCTTAGTGGTGCCGAGACCCAGTACTTC.

V and J are TRBV9 and TRBJ2-4, with D possibly TRBD2 on 6 matching bases. The V end lost 3 bases, the J end lost 13 bases, and 23 bases lay between the germline ends. The CDR3 extends over 15 amino acids. The germline V gene has CDR1 SGDLS and CDR2 YYNGEE. CDR3 loop: CASSARPAGGDGQYF. CDR3 nucleotides: TGTGCCAGCAGCGCACGCCCCGCCGGAGGGGACGGACAGTACTTC.

The chain recombines TRBV5-4 with TRBJ1-1; a weak D match, TRBD1 (5 bases). This CDR3 spans 13 amino acids. V lost 5 bases to trimming and J lost 4 bases, with 12 bases between them. Germline assignment: CDR1 SGHNT and CDR2 YYREEE (reference sequence). CDR3 sequence: CASSQGWGTEAFF. CDR3 sequence (DNA): TGTGCCAGCAGTCAGGGCTGGGGCACTGAAGCTTTCTTT.

The chain joins TRBV28 to TRBJ2-2; 9 bases are shared with TRBD1. J lost 5 bases, V lost 6 bases, and 7 bases had no gene match. This CDR3 is built from 15 residues. CDR1 is MDHEN, CDR2 SYDVKM, per germline. CDR3 residues: CASRINRGRTGELFF. In DNA form, the CDR3 reads TGTGCCAGCAGAATCAACAGGGGGCGGACCGGGGAGCTGTTTTTT.

This clone was seen at least ten times. The J gene is TRBJ2-7, the V gene TRBV11-2; TRBD2 is a possible D gene (7 bases). V was pared by 4 bases and J by 1 base, with 14 bases between. CDR1 and CDR2 from the germline V gene are SGHAT and FQNNGV. This CDR3 spans 15 amino acids. Written as DNA, the CDR3 is TGTGCCAGCAGCTCCGTACGGGGGGCATCCTACGAGCAGTACTTC. The encoded protein is CASSSVRGASYEQYF.

Only one count was recorded for this clone. The rearrangement joins TRBV11-2 to TRBJ2-7; D is uncertain. The CDR3 totals 12 residues. The ends were cut back, 6 bases at V and 6 bases at J, with 12 bases in the middle. Germline CDR1 SGHAT, CDR2 FQNNGV. The CDR3 bases are TGTGCCAGCAGACGAGAGTCGGGCGAGCAGTACTTC. It is translated as CASRRESGEQYF.

The count of this clone is one. The chain links TRBV2 to TRBJ1-1; 7 positions match TRBD1. The CDR3 has 14 residues. Germline V gene sequence: CDR1 SNHLY, CDR2 FYNNEI. Germline trimming cut 8 bases from V and 1 base from J; bases unmatched to any gene: 7. CDR3 nucleotide sequence: TGTGCCAGCTCATCGACAGGGCAGAACACTGAAGCTTTCTTT. Amino acids: CASSSTGQNTEAFF.

This chain connects TRBV28 to TRBJ2-5, with D hard to call. The germline CDR1 and CDR2 sequences are MDHEN and SYDVKM. The CDR3 is 12 residues long. Trimming took off 2 bases at V and 5 bases at J, with 6 bases between the two ends. Written as DNA, the CDR3 is TGTGCCAGCAGTTTAATCGTGGAGACCCAGTACTTC. Amino acids: CASSLIVETQYF.

The chain couples TRBV11-3 to TRBJ2-1; D is unclear. Trimming cost V 1 base and J 9 bases, with 7 bases left between them. Germline values: CDR1 SGHNT, CDR2 YENEEA. CDR3 size: 12 residues. CDR3: CASSLGAGEQFF. In nucleotides, the CDR3 is TGTGCCAGCAGCTTAGGGGCAGGTGAGCAGTTCTTC.

This rearrangement joins TRBV29-1 to TRBJ2-3, with 12 nucleotides matching TRBD2. From germline, CDR1 is SQVTM and CDR2 ANQGSEA. Losses at the gene ends were 8 bases for V and 4 bases for J; bases not matched to a gene: 19. The CDR3 consists of 18 residues. The CDR3 loop is CSLPAGETSGSVSDTQYF. CDR3 coding DNA: TGCAGCCTCCCTGCAGGGGAGACTAGCGGGAGCGTTTCAGATACGCAGTATTTT.

In this sample, this clone turned up once. The chain recombines TRBV4-1 with TRBJ2-2; 12 bases align to TRBD2. The junction had 9 bases not matched to a gene; V was cut back by 0 bases and J by 4 bases. Germline V lookup: CDR1 MGHRA, CDR2 YSYEKL. The CDR3 has 19 residues. CDR3 nucleotide sequence: TGCGCCAGCAGCCAAGATTTCGGTACTAGCGGGAGGTTCACCGGGGAGCTGTTTTTT. It translates to CASSQDFGTSGRFTGELFF.